Listed below are T cell receptor beta chains from one sample, sequenced in a study of CD8+ T cells in alopecia areata. Clones were sequenced by immunoSEQ multiplex PCR, and TCRdb holds only the in-frame ones, with some missing. The sample records 150,000 or so clones, around half being singletons. The specimen was CD8+ T cells sorted from blood, collected at week 4, from a patient treated with tofacitinib. The receptors come from a human donor with alopecia areata. Both conserved end residues are part of each CDR3. A D gene is named only where the DNA matches it firmly. For some rows the clone size is stated as once, few or many, or as a class when expanded; others skip it.

size	J	D	V	DNA	CDR3
NA	TRBJ2-5	TRBD1	TRBV5-5	TGTGCCAGCAGCTTCGGGGACAGGGAAGAGACCCAGTACTTC	CASSFGDREETQYF
NA	TRBJ2-4	TRBD1	TRBV5-4	TGTGCCAGCAGCTTTGGGGACAGACATGTCCCCCAGTACTTC	CASSFGDRHVPQYF
NA	TRBJ2-2	NA	TRBV11-2	TGTGCCAGCAGCTTAGAACCCACCGGGGAGCTGTTTTTT	CASSLEPTGELFF
NA	TRBJ2-7	NA	TRBV5-6	TGTGCCAGCCGTTCGACATTAAGCTACGAGCAGTACTTC	CASRSTLSYEQYF
NA	TRBJ1-1	NA	TRBV5-4	TGTGCCAGCAGTCGGCTGGACAAGAACACTGAAGCTTTCTTT	CASSRLDKNTEAFF
NA	TRBJ2-5	NA	TRBV2	TGTGCCAGCAGTGAAGACAGGCAAGAGACCCAGTACTTC	CASSEDRQETQYF
few	TRBJ2-2	NA	TRBV6-5	TGTGCCAGCAGGGGCGACATGTCGAACACCGGGGAGCTGTTTTTT	CASRGDMSNTGELFF
NA	TRBJ1-2	NA	TRBV7-2	TGTGCCAGCAGCTTATCCGGCGACAGGCGCTATGGCTACACCTTC	CASSLSGDRRYGYTF
few	TRBJ2-1	NA	TRBV10-1	TGCGCCAGCAGTGAGTCCCCTTTCCAGGAGCAGTTCTTC	CASSESPFQEQFF
few	TRBJ1-2	NA	TRBV4-1	TGCGCCAGCAGCCAAAGTGTTGGCTATGGCTACACCTTC	CASSQSVGYGYTF
NA	TRBJ2-3	TRBD1	TRBV9	TGTGCCAGCAGCCCCAAGCCCAGGGGGCTTGGTGGCACAGATACGCAGTATTTT	CASSPKPRGLGGTDTQYF
NA	TRBJ1-2	NA	TRBV7-9	TGTGCCAGCACCGTTCTGGGCTATGGCTACACCTTC	CASTVLGYGYTF
NA	TRBJ2-2	NA	TRBV2	TGTGCCAGCCGCGGAGAGGATCGGGCCGGGGAGCTGTTTTTT	CASRGEDRAGELFF
few	TRBJ2-7	NA	TRBV14	TGTGCCAGCAGCCAAGTCGGGAACTACGAGCAGTACTTC	CASSQVGNYEQYF
NA	TRBJ2-7	NA	TRBV4-2	TGTGCCAGCAGCCAAGATCCGGAGATAGACTACGAGCAGTACTTC	CASSQDPEIDYEQYF
NA	TRBJ2-7	TRBD2	TRBV25-1	TGTGCCAGCAGCACTAGCGGGGGTTACGACGAGCAGTACTTC	CASSTSGGYDEQYF
NA	TRBJ2-5	TRBD2	TRBV29-1	TGCAGCGTTGAAGACCCCACGGGGGGGCAAGAGACCCAGTACTTC	CSVEDPTGGQETQYF
once	TRBJ2-1	NA	TRBV2	TGTGCCAGCAGTGAAGCCCTTAGCGTTCCCCTAGATGAGCAGTTCTTC	CASSEALSVPLDEQFF
NA	TRBJ1-4	NA	TRBV4-2	TGTGCCAGCAGCCCATTAGTTGAGATAACTAATGAAAAACTGTTTTTT	CASSPLVEITNEKLFF
NA	TRBJ2-5	TRBD1	TRBV29-1	TGCAGCGTTGAGCGACAGGGGATTGGGGAGACCCAGTACTTC	CSVERQGIGETQYF
NA	TRBJ2-3	TRBD2	TRBV11-2	TGTGCCAGCAGCTCAGGACTAGCGGGGTCCACAGATACGCAGTATTTT	CASSSGLAGSTDTQYF
NA	TRBJ1-2	NA	TRBV14	TGTGCCAGCAGCCAAGCTTCAGCTAACTATGGCTACACCTTC	CASSQASANYGYTF
NA	TRBJ1-2	NA	TRBV27	TGTGCCAGCAGTCCAAGAATGGGGAACCCTTATGGCTACACCTTC	CASSPRMGNPYGYTF
few	TRBJ2-7	NA	TRBV6-5	TGTGCCAGCAGTTACTCGGTCGGGGAGAGCTCCTACGAGCAGTACTTC	CASSYSVGESSYEQYF
NA	TRBJ2-1	TRBD1	TRBV9	TGTGCCAGCAGCTCAGGACAGGGCGGGAATGAGCAGTTCTTC	CASSSGQGGNEQFF
few	TRBJ1-5	NA	TRBV19	TGTGCCAGTAGTATAGATCAGGAGAACGATCAGCCCCAGCATTTT	CASSIDQENDQPQHF
NA	TRBJ2-5	TRBD1	TRBV6-1	TGTGCCAGCAGGCCCCCGGACAGGGGCGAGACCCAGTACTTC	CASRPPDRGETQYF
NA	TRBJ2-7	NA	TRBV6-5	TGTGCCAGCAGTCGGCCGGTCGGCGAGCAGTACTTC	CASSRPVGEQYF
NA	TRBJ2-1	NA	TRBV12-5	TGTGCTAGCGAGGAGGGGGATGAGCAGTTCTTC	CASEEGDEQFF
few	TRBJ2-3	NA	TRBV27	TGTGCTACGAAGGAGGGGTTTCTCACAGATACGCAGTATTTT	CATKEGFLTDTQYF
NA	TRBJ2-1	NA	TRBV27	TGTGCCAGCAGGGAAGAGAGTAGAGGGAATGAGCAGTTCTTC	CASREESRGNEQFF
NA	TRBJ2-2	NA	TRBV4-2	TGTGCCAGCAGCCACAAGGGACCCGACACCGGGGAGCTGTTTTTT	CASSHKGPDTGELFF
NA	TRBJ1-4	NA	TRBV2	TGTGCCAGCTCCGGACAGAGTACCCAGCTCACTAATGAAAAACTGTTTTTT	CASSGQSTQLTNEKLFF
NA	TRBJ1-2	NA	TRBV13	TGTGCCAGCAGCTTTCCTAACTATGGCTACACCTTC	CASSFPNYGYTF
NA	TRBJ1-2	TRBD1	TRBV27	TGTGCCAGCAGTTTAAGGACAGGCTATGGCTACACCTTC	CASSLRTGYGYTF
few	TRBJ2-7	NA	TRBV4-1	TGCGCCAGCAGCCAAGATCCCGGCGGGTGGCTGGACGAGCAGTACTTC	CASSQDPGGWLDEQYF
NA	TRBJ2-5	NA	TRBV10-3	TGTGCCAACCGGGACGTTCGAGAGACCCAGTACTTC	CANRDVRETQYF
NA	TRBJ1-5	NA	TRBV10-3	TGTGCCACCGCATATCCTGGCAGCAATCAGCCCCAGCATTTT	CATAYPGSNQPQHF
few	TRBJ2-5	TRBD1	TRBV5-6	TGTGCCAGCAGCCTCGACAGGGGAGAGACCCAGTACTTC	CASSLDRGETQYF
NA	TRBJ1-6	TRBD1	TRBV4-3	TGCGCCAGCAGCTACGACAGGGGAGGATCACCCCTCCACTTT	CASSYDRGGSPLHF
few	TRBJ1-5	NA	TRBV2	TGTGCCAGCAGTGACTCCTATAGCAATCAGCCCCAGCATTTT	CASSDSYSNQPQHF
NA	TRBJ2-3	NA	TRBV5-4	TGTGCCAGCGATTTTGGGGGATCCCCAGATACGCAGTATTTT	CASDFGGSPDTQYF
NA	TRBJ2-7	NA	TRBV30	TGTGCCTGGGGCTACTTGGGGGACGAGCAGTACTTC	CAWGYLGDEQYF
NA	TRBJ1-1	NA	TRBV30	TGTGCCAGCGACAGGAACACTGAAGCTTTCTTT	CASDRNTEAFF
NA	TRBJ2-2	NA	TRBV19	TGTGCCAGTAGGGCCGGGGAGCTGTTTTTT	CASRAGELFF
NA	TRBJ2-1	NA	TRBV7-6	TGTGCCAGCAGCTTAGTTTTGAGCTCCTACAATGAGCAGTTCTTC	CASSLVLSSYNEQFF
NA	TRBJ2-3	TRBD1	TRBV9	TGTGCCAGCAGCGGTCGGACAGGGGGACCTACGCAGTATTTT	CASSGRTGGPTQYF
few	TRBJ2-7	NA	TRBV19	TGTGCCAGTAGTGGCGACTCCTACGAGCAGTACTTC	CASSGDSYEQYF
once	TRBJ1-2	NA	TRBV29-1	TGCAGCGTTGCGGACAGCTTGGGCTACACCTTC	CSVADSLGYTF
NA	TRBJ1-5	TRBD1	TRBV19	TGTGCCAGTAGTGTGGACAGGGAGGGTCGGATTTATAGCAATCAGCCCCAGCATTTT	CASSVDREGRIYSNQPQHF
few	TRBJ1-2	NA	TRBV7-2	TGTGCCAGCAGCTTAGTTAGAGGGAAGAACTATGGCTACACCTTC	CASSLVRGKNYGYTF
NA	TRBJ1-1	TRBD1	TRBV11-2	TGTGCCAGTTCAGGGGGCTACACTGAAGCTTTCTTT	CASSGGYTEAFF
many	TRBJ1-4	NA	TRBV4-1	TGCGCCAGCAGCCACCCCTTTCTGGAGGGATCTAATGAAAAACTGTTTTTT	CASSHPFLEGSNEKLFF
few	TRBJ2-7	NA	TRBV25-1	TGTGCCAGCAGATCGGCCCGCTACTACGAGCAGTACTTC	CASRSARYYEQYF
NA	TRBJ1-1	NA	TRBV15	TGTGCCACCAGCACCCCGCAGGGGACTACTGAAGCTTTCTTT	CATSTPQGTTEAFF